What follows describes a single T cell receptor (beta chain). This specimen comes from a study of shared clonotypes between healthy human individuals. V lost 3 bases to trimming and J lost 8 bases, with 20 bases between them. The germline V gene encodes CDR1 SQVTM and CDR2 ANQGSEA. The CDR3 has 15 amino acids. Cells designated naive CD8 were CD45RO-negative and were positively selected for CCR7, with terminally differentiated effector memory CD45RA+ cells excluded. The repertoire was sequenced with immunoSEQ multiplex PCR; TCRdb's copy has only in-frame clones and lacks some. The sample includes fewer than 1 million clones, roughly 96% of them seen just once.

The sequence derives from a man aged 30 to 45 in good health. The chain recombines TRBV29-1 with TRBJ2-1; D perhaps matches TRBD2 (6 bases). The sequencing sample was made of naive CD8+ T cells sorted from blood. The CDR3 loop reads CSVEVRGASIHEQFF. In nucleotides, the CDR3 is TGCAGCGTTGAGGTGCGGGGAGCTTCGATCCATGAGCAGTTCTTC.